This T cell receptor (beta chain) was identified during a study of blood T cell repertoires in COVID-19 (dated by TCRdb to about 2020). Regarding the research as a whole: Samples covering the acute and convalescent phases of COVID-19 were provided by collaborators in the United States, Italy and Spain. The prospective study material was composed of cDNA or gDNA derived from T cells, B-cell-depleted T cells, or PBMCs. Subjects who had been exposed to COVID-19, were actively infected with it, or had recovered from it provided the deeply sampled blood TCRbeta repertoires that made up the dataset. The repertoires were made available in a free public database intended to serve as a resource for research on the immune response to SARS-CoV-2. Samples were obtained from the ongoing ImmuneRACE study (first 160 participants) and from over 1,000 subjects provided by 6 global collaborators. A de-identified subject ID, COVID-19 status, age in years and sex were almost always included in the sample metadata. Where available, HLA class I and class II types were taken from metadata supplied by the sample provider and were not determined by assay-based typing. Summary of the overall study and its limitations: How much clinical and demographic metadata was included differed by source and by participant, and the metadata was provided uncurated.

Points on this clone: Its target antigen remains unknown. Base qualities were left out, and no much larger clone turns up one base away.

TCRbeta CDR3 regions were amplified from genomic DNA using the immunoSEQ Assay, a bias-controlled multiplex PCR. The original methods were these. Within the assay, amplification of reference gene primers was used to estimate how many nucleated cells each sample contained. To quantify the absolute abundance of each unique TCRbeta CDR3 rearrangement, sequence reads were collapsed and filtered. For each sample, productive Simpson clonality was calculated as the square root of Simpson's diversity index across productive rearrangements. In TCRdb, the immuneACCESS table is reduced to in-frame sequences with V and J assigned. These tables do not hold every clone; where another copy was compared, an unresolved V gene accounts for under half, and the others remain unexplained. That table supplies the V and J calls and clone size; D and trimming were determined from the DNA. Here the sample has 300,000 or so clones; about nine tenths occur a single time. Of the sample, 1% is held by the ten largest clones.

Clipping removes 7 bases from V and 4 bases from J, with 6 as the unmatched junction base count. Via the germline V gene (reference sequence), CDR1 is LNHDA and CDR2 SQIVND. Taken from cysteine to phenylalanine, the CDR3 has 13 residues. The DNA shown is the 39-base CDR3, in frame from base 1. The collaborating institutions used their own protocols to collect whole blood in K2EDTA tubes. For TCRbeta analysis, collaborator samples were shipped as frozen whole blood, as isolated PBMCs, or as DNA extracted from either sample type. Sequencing input: peripheral blood. This clonotype originated in a man aged 50-59 years with active or convalescent COVID-19. The chain links TRBV19 with TRBJ1-2; 7 central nucleotides agree with TRBD1. CDR3 region: CASTMGQSYGYTF. The nucleotide sequence reads as follows: TGTGCCAGTACTATGGGACAGTCCTATGGCTACACCTTC.